The TCR beta chain described here comes from a study of T cell changes during pregnancy in multiple sclerosis (dated by TCRdb to between 2017 and 2020). Looking at the study overall: Changes in the T cell repertoire over the course of pregnancy were examined in this study in women with multiple sclerosis.

Libraries came from the immunoSEQ multiplex PCR assay. In TCRdb, the immuneACCESS table is reduced to in-frame sequences with V and J assigned. These tables do not hold every clone; where another copy was compared, an unresolved V gene accounts for under half, and the others remain unexplained. This sample comprises around 62,000 clones, about 88% of them detected only once. The top ten clonotypes cover about 2.5% of the sample. Points on this clone: Its antigen has not been determined. No base quality information exists; no much larger clone differs at one position.

The CDR3 spans 14 residues, from the cysteine through the phenylalanine. The kept DNA is CDR3 alone, 42 bases in frame from the first base. According to the germline V gene, CDR1 reads SGHDT and CDR2 reads YYEEEE. V is cut by 4 bases and J by 0 bases, and the space between the germline ends is 7 bases. This sequence was found in a female donor with multiple sclerosis, enrolled in a pregnancy study. The chain joins TRBV5-6 to TRBJ1-4; the D gene lacks a confident call. The sequencing used peripheral blood, collected in the first trimester of pregnancy. The CDR3 in this case is CASSSMSTNEKLFF. At the DNA level, the sequence is TGTGCCAGCAGCAGCATGTCAACTAATGAAAAACTGTTTTTT.